The source of this T cell receptor (beta chain) is a study of Graves' ophthalmopathy and Graves' hyperthyroidism. Study-level results: An approximately 84% specificity and 85% to 90% sensitivity were achieved by a 13-signature model that separated ophthalmopathy from stable hyperthyroidism.

This CDR3 is 15 amino acids long. V was clipped by 4 bases and J by 4 bases, with 17 bases between them. Germline values: CDR1 SGHRS, CDR2 YFSETQ. Beta-chain TCR CDR3 regions were amplified from RNA transcripts. The first round was an RT-PCR with HTBI primers, and the second round was a multiplex PCR. TCRdb redid the calling of the multiplex PCR reads with MiXCR, one entry per CDR3 protein. This table has 600,000 to 700,000 distinct CDR3 sequences, about 41% appearing once. Ten or more counts support this clonotype. What it binds is unknown. The receptor comes from an adult man with Graves' ophthalmopathy. The V gene is TRBV5-1, the J gene TRBJ1-2, with D perhaps matching TRBD1 (6 bases). The sequencing sample was made of peripheral blood. CDR3 sequence: CASSADRVSAYGYTF. The CDR3 region has the DNA TGCGCCAGCAGCGCGGACAGAGTTTCGGCCTATGGCTACACCTTC.